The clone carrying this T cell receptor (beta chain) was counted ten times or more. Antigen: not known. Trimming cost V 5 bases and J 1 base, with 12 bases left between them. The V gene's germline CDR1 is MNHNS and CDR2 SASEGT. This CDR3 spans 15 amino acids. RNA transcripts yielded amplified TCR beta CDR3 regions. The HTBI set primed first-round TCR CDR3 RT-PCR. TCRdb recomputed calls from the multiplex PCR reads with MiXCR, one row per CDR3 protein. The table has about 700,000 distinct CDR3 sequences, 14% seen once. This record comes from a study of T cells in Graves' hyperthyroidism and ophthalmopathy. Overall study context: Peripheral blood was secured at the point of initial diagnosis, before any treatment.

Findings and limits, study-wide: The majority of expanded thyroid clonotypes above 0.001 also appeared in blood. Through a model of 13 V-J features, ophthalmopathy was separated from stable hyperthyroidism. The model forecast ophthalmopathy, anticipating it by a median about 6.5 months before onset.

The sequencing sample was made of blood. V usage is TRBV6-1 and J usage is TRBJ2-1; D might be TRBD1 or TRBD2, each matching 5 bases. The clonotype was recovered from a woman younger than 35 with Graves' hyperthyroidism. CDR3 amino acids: CASSYPGRSYNEQFF. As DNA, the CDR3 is TGTGCCAGCAGTTATCCGGGACGGTCCTACAATGAGCAGTTCTTC.